This entry lists 32 T cell receptor beta chains sequenced from one sample in a study of blood T cell repertoires in COVID-19. Assay used: immunoSEQ multiplex PCR; TCRdb lists only in-frame clones, some missing. The sample lists fewer than 85,000 clones; around 79% were seen once. Sequenced: peripheral blood. The receptors stem from a woman in her 70s with acute or convalescent COVID-19.

This clone was seen only once. V gene TRBV29-1 combines with J gene TRBJ2-7; D remains unclear. Germline CDR1 reads SQVTM; CDR2 reads ANQGSEA. CDR3 size: 11 residues. V was clipped by 3 bases and J by 3 bases, with 6 bases between them. The CDR3: CSVDGYYEQYF. The CDR3 coding sequence is TGCAGCGTTGACGGTTACTACGAGCAGTACTTC.

The V and J genes are TRBV9 and TRBJ2-7, with TRBD1 identical over 9 bases. Germline V gene lookup returns CDR1 SGDLS and CDR2 YYNGEE. This CDR3 is built from 15 residues. The V and J ends lost 0 bases and 4 bases, in that order; junction bases with no gene match: 5. The CDR3 DNA follows: TGTGCCAGCAGCGTAGATTTGGGACAGGGTTACGAGCAGTACTTC. Protein product: CASSVDLGQGYEQYF.

CDR3 DNA: TGCGCCAGCAGCCACCCCGACAGAATCAATGAAAAACTGTTTTTT. Translating gives CASSHPDRINEKLFF. The rearrangement uses TRBV4-1 and TRBJ1-4; maybe TRBD1 (5 bases). The ends were cut back, 3 bases at V and 5 bases at J, with 13 bases in the middle. CDR3 size: 15 residues. CDR1 and CDR2 (germline): MGHRA, YSYEKL.

This clone was counted a single time. The V call is TRBV10-3, the J call TRBJ2-3; D gene unclear. Germline lookup yields CDR1 ENHRY and CDR2 SYGVKD. V was trimmed by 10 bases and J by 0 bases, leaving 8 bases between them. This CDR3 is built from 12 residues. The CDR3 DNA sequence: TGTGCCACCACCCAGAGCACAGATACGCAGTATTTT. As protein: CATTQSTDTQYF.

CDR3 in amino acids: CASSPGGGQETQYF. DNA of the CDR3: TGTGCCAGCAGCCCCGGGGGGGGGCAGGAGACCCAGTACTTC. The rearrangement uses TRBV13 and TRBJ2-5; 8 nucleotides match TRBD2. The germline V gene encodes CDR1 PRHDT and CDR2 FYEKMQ (reference sequence). The CDR3 runs 14 residues. V shed 5 bases and J 5 bases; nucleotides not matched to a gene: 7. The variable domain in full, with the rest retrieved from reference TRBV13 and TRBJ2-5, is AAGVIQSPRHLIKEKRETATLKCYPIPRHDTVYWYQQGPGQDPQFLISFYEKMQSDKGSIPDRFSAQQFSDYHSELNMSSLELGDSALYFCASSPGGGQETQYFGPGTRLLVL.

The chain combines TRBV19 with TRBJ1-2, with unresolved D. The CDR3 is 15 amino acids. CDR1 and CDR2 (germline): LNHDA, SQIVND (reference sequence). Trimming removed 2 bases from V and 7 bases from J, with 17 bases in between. The CDR3 bases are TGTGCCAGTAGTATAAACGGGATCCAGGCCGGTGGCTACACCTTC. It translates to CASSINGIQAGGYTF. The complete variable domain, with remaining parts taken from reference TRBV19 and TRBJ1-2, reads DGGITQSPKYLFRKEGQNVTLSCEQNLNHDAMYWYRQDPGQGLRLIYYSQIVNDFQKGDIAEGYSVSREKKESFPLTVTSAQKNPTAFYLCASSINGIQAGGYTFGSGTRLTVV.

There are a few counts of this clone. The genes are TRBV5-1 and TRBJ1-1; D not resolved. The CDR3 has 13 residues. CDR1 and CDR2 from the germline V gene are SGHRS and YFSETQ. V was cut by 0 bases and J by 0 bases, with 3 bases left in between. The CDR3 is CASSLDMNTEAFF. In DNA, the CDR3 is TGCGCCAGCAGCTTGGACATGAACACTGAAGCTTTCTTT. Filled out from reference TRBV5-1 and TRBJ1-1, the complete variable domain reads KAGVTQTPRYLIKTRGQQVTLSCSPISGHRSVSWYQQTPGQGLQFLFEYFSETQRNKGNFPGRFSGRQFSNSRSEMNVSTLELGDSALYLCASSLDMNTEAFFGQGTRLTVV.

The gene calls are TRBV2 and TRBJ1-5, with TRBD1 matching 7 bases. CDR3 length equals 13 residues. Germline CDR1 is SNHLY and CDR2 is FYNNEI. V dropped 7 bases and J dropped 3; count of bases not matched to a gene: 3. The DNA for the CDR3 is TGTGCCAGCACGGGACAGATCAATCAGCCCCAGCATTTT. Protein sequence: CASTGQINQPQHF.

This clone was detected a few times. This chain connects TRBV15 to TRBJ2-5; a possible D gene is TRBD1 (5 bases). V gave up 0 bases and J gave up 5 bases, with 10 bases separating them. Per the germline V gene, CDR1 is LNHNV and CDR2 is YYDKDF (reference sequence). The CDR3 is made up of 14 amino acids. CDR3: CATSREGVEETQYF. The DNA for the CDR3 is TGTGCCACCAGCAGAGAAGGGGTAGAGGAGACCCAGTACTTC.

The rearrangement joins TRBV30 to TRBJ2-1; D is unresolved. Germline values: CDR1 GTSNPN, CDR2 SVGIG (reference sequence). The V end was cut by 2 bases, the J end by 1 base, with 6 bases between. The length of the CDR3 is 13 residues. CDR3 sequence (DNA): TGTGCCTGGAGTTTGCGGTCCTACAATGAGCAGTTCTTC. The encoded protein is CAWSLRSYNEQFF.

Only a few counts were recorded for this clone. J is TRBJ1-5 and V is TRBV19; D is uncertain. The CDR3 runs to 14 residues. V was cut by 5 bases and J by 3 bases, with 11 bases left in between. Germline V gene lookup returns CDR1 LNHDA and CDR2 SQIVND (reference sequence). The CDR3 sequence: CASSSLRDNQPQHF. The CDR3 DNA sequence: TGTGCCAGTAGTTCGCTACGGGACAATCAGCCCCAGCATTTT.

The chain has TRBV6-2 or TRBV6-3 and TRBJ2-1, with D possibly matching TRBD1 (6 bases). CDR1 is MNHEY, CDR2 SVGEGT, per germline. The CDR3 is 12 residues long. Between the trimmed V and J ends, which lost 2 bases and 12 bases, there was a span of 11 bases. DNA of the CDR3: TGTGCCAGCAGTTACCGGGACAATAGGCAGTTCTTC. Its translation is CASSYRDNRQFF.

The rearrangement links TRBV28 to TRBJ2-5; 10 bases align to TRBD1. V lost 5 bases, J lost 5 bases, and 5 bases stayed unmatched. This CDR3 is 14 amino acids long. Germline CDR1 reads MDHEN; CDR2 reads SYDVKM. CDR3 bases: TGTGCCAGCAGTGGGGACAGGGGCGCGGAGACCCAGTACTTC. Protein: CASSGDRGAETQYF.

Of note for this clone: Sequence at one end of the junction differs from germline and may be a read error. V and J are TRBV7-2 and TRBJ1-2; TRBD1 agrees at 8 bases. Germline V gene sequence: CDR1 SGHTA, CDR2 FQGNSA. The CDR3 sequence is 12 residues long. In DNA, the CDR3 is TGTGCCAGCAGCTTAAATACCGGACAGGGAGTCTTC. Translating it yields CASSLNTGQGVF.

The chain joins TRBV20-1 to TRBJ1-5; 7 bases align to TRBD1. V lost 3 bases and J lost 2; bases outside the gene matches: 7. The germline V gene encodes CDR1 DFQATT and CDR2 SNEGSKA (reference sequence). CDR3 length: 15 residues. The DNA for the CDR3 is TGCAGTGCTAGTCCCCTCAGGGGGGGCAATCAGCCCCAGCATTTT. This codes for CSASPLRGGNQPQHF.

In this sample, this clone turned up once. The V and J genes are TRBV4-2 and TRBJ2-1; 11 bases map to TRBD2. Trimming cost V 0 bases and J 8 bases; bases outside gene matches: 12. The germline gives CDR1 LGHNA, CDR2 YNFKEQ. This CDR3 comprises 18 residues. The DNA for the CDR3 is TGTGCCAGCAGCCAAGAAAGAGGACTAGCGGGTAATCTAGATGAGCAGTTCTTC. The encoded protein is CASSQERGLAGNLDEQFF.

The V gene is TRBV5-6, the J gene TRBJ2-3; possible D gene TRBD2, 6 bases. The CDR3 runs to 14 residues. Deletions cut 4 bases from V and 5 bases from J, with 14 bases between. Germline CDR1 reads SGHDT; CDR2 reads YYEEEE. CDR3 DNA sequence: TGTGCCAGCAGCCCCCCAGGAGGGGTAGATACGCAGTATTTT. Protein: CASSPPGGVDTQYF.

J is TRBJ2-2 and V is TRBV18, with TRBD1 as a possible D gene (5 bases). Germline V CDR1 and CDR2: KGHSH, LQKENI. V dropped 2 bases and J dropped 1 base, with 8 bases sitting between them. This CDR3 contains 15 residues. This chain's CDR3 is CASSPNDRNTGELFF. CDR3 coding DNA: TGTGCCAGCTCACCAAACGACAGGAACACCGGGGAGCTGTTTTTT.

The chain employs TRBV5-4 and TRBJ2-3, with a possible D match to TRBD2 (5 bases). Trimming removed 3 bases from V and 5 bases from J, with 16 bases in between. The CDR3 sequence is 15 residues long. CDR1 and CDR2 (germline): SGHNT, YYREEE (reference sequence). Here the CDR3 reads CASSSGGLRRDTQYF. DNA for the CDR3: TGTGCCAGCAGCTCCGGCGGACTCCGGAGAGATACGCAGTATTTT. Filled out from reference TRBV5-4 and TRBJ2-3, the complete variable domain reads ETGVTQSPTHLIKTRGQQVTLRCSSQSGHNTVSWYQQALGQGPQFIFQYYREEENGRGNFPPRFSGLQFPNYSSELNVNALELDDSALYLCASSSGGLRRDTQYFGPGTRLTVL.

This clone was counted between two and nine times. The genes are TRBV7-2 and TRBJ2-5, with D possibly TRBD2 on 6 matching bases. V was pared by 5 bases and J by 6 bases, with 16 bases between. The CDR3 has 14 amino acids. CDR1 is SGHTA and CDR2 is FQGNSA in the germline V gene. CDR3 loop: CASSPGGSRQTQYF. The CDR3 DNA reads as TGTGCCAGCAGCCCCGGGGGTAGCCGACAGACCCAGTACTTC.

This clone has a handful of counts. The chain recombines TRBV27 with TRBJ1-1, with TRBD1 matching 7 bases. This CDR3 is 13 amino acids long. The germline V gene encodes CDR1 MNHEY and CDR2 SMNVEV (reference sequence). V trimming: 5 bases; J trimming: 7 bases; junction bases outside the gene matches: 7. As DNA, the CDR3 is TGTGCCAGCAGTCGTGGGCAGGGGGTTGAAGCTTTCTTT. As protein: CASSRGQGVEAFF.

This rearrangement joins TRBV5-1 to TRBJ1-4, with D possibly matching TRBD1 (5 bases). CDR1 is SGHRS and CDR2 is YFSETQ in the germline V gene. V was pared by 1 base and J by 4 bases, with 11 bases between. The CDR3 sequence is 15 residues long. The CDR3: CASSLSLGHNEKLFF. The CDR3 coding sequence is TGCGCCAGCAGCTTGTCGTTAGGACATAATGAAAAACTGTTTTTT. Together with reference TRBV5-1 and TRBJ1-4, the CDR3 gives the full variable domain: KAGVTQTPRYLIKTRGQQVTLSCSPISGHRSVSWYQQTPGQGLQFLFEYFSETQRNKGNFPGRFSGRQFSNSRSEMNVSTLELGDSALYLCASSLSLGHNEKLFFGSGTQLSVL.

This rearrangement joins TRBV6-2 or TRBV6-3 to TRBJ2-7; D possibly corresponds to TRBD1 (5 bases). The CDR3 runs 12 residues. CDR1 and CDR2 from the germline V gene are MNHEY and SVGEGT. V was shortened by 6 bases and J by 3 bases, with 9 bases between the two germline ends. The CDR3 sequence is CASSQDIYEQYF. CDR3 bases: TGTGCCAGCAGCCAGGACATCTACGAGCAGTACTTC.

This clone occurred once. V gene TRBV14 combines with J gene TRBJ1-4; TRBD1 aligns across 7 bases. The CDR3 runs to 15 residues. The J segment lost 8 bases and the V segment lost 0 bases, leaving 6 bases of the junction unmatched. Germline values: CDR1 SGHDN, CDR2 FVKESK. CDR3 in amino acids: CASSQETGVKEKLFF. The CDR3 region has the DNA TGTGCCAGCAGCCAAGAAACAGGGGTTAAAGAAAAACTGTTTTTT.

CDR3 in amino acids: CASSGRQVDTEAFF. The CDR3 DNA reads TGTGCCAGCAGCGGAAGACAGGTAGACACTGAAGCTTTCTTT. The V gene is TRBV21-1, the J gene TRBJ1-1; whether TRBD1, the table's D call, matches the DNA was not checked. TRBV21-1 is marked as a pseudogene. The CDR3 has 14 residues.

This clone was detected a few times. The chain links TRBV7-2 to TRBJ1-5; D remains ambiguous. The CDR3 extends over 13 amino acids. The V and J ends lost 2 bases and 3 bases respectively, with 5 bases between them. Germline assignment: CDR1 SGHTA and CDR2 FQGNSA. CDR3 DNA sequence: TGTGCCAGCAGCTTAATAGACAATCAGCCCCAGCATTTT. As protein: CASSLIDNQPQHF.

V usage is TRBV6-5 and J usage is TRBJ1-6; 7 bases line up with TRBD1. The ends lost 0 bases at V and 10 bases at J; junction bases unmatched: 6. The CDR3 is 15 residues long. Germline CDR1 is MNHEY and CDR2 is SVGAGI. The CDR3 nucleotides are TGTGCCAGCAGTTACTCCACAGGGGCACACTCACCCCTCCACTTT. Translated, it gives CASSYSTGAHSPLHF.

The V gene is TRBV10-3, the J gene TRBJ1-1, with TRBD1 matching over 8 bases. This CDR3 spans 13 amino acids. V shed 7 bases and J 4 bases; nucleotides not matched to a gene: 5. Germline assignment: CDR1 ENHRY and CDR2 SYGVKD. The chain's CDR3 is CAITSGQGTEAFF. CDR3 nucleotide sequence: TGTGCCATCACCTCCGGACAGGGCACTGAAGCTTTCTTT.

This clone was recorded once. The chain has TRBV7-9 and TRBJ2-7, with 7 bases that match TRBD2. Germline V gene lookup returns CDR1 SEHNR and CDR2 FQNEAQ (reference sequence). The CDR3 loop spans 15 amino acids. After removal of 5 bases from V and 5 bases from J, the junction contained 12 bases not matched to a gene. CDR3 bases: TGTGCCAGCAGCACCCTACGCGGCGGGGGAAACGAGCAGTACTTC. Amino acid sequence: CASSTLRGGGNEQYF.

This clone appeared a few times. The CDR3 DNA sequence: TGTGCCAGCTCACTAGGACAGGAGAACACTGAAGCTTTCTTT. This translates into CASSLGQENTEAFF. The V call is TRBV18, the J call TRBJ1-1, with 7 bases matching TRBD1. The CDR3 loop spans 14 amino acids. Germline lookup yields CDR1 KGHSH and CDR2 LQKENI. V shed 4 bases and J 1 base; nucleotides not matched to a gene: 3.

This clone was recorded once. J is TRBJ1-1 and V is TRBV7-3, with 11 bases aligning to TRBD1. Germline V gene data show CDR1 as SGHTA and CDR2 as FQGTGA. V lost 4 bases to trimming and J lost 4 bases; unmatched junction nucleotides: 2. This CDR3 spans 14 amino acids. The CDR3 region is CASSSGTGGTEAFF. Here the CDR3 DNA reads TGTGCCAGCAGCTCCGGGACAGGGGGCACTGAAGCTTTCTTT.

The rearrangement uses TRBV10-3 and TRBJ1-5, with D tentatively TRBD1 (6 bases). The CDR3 spans 15 residues. Germline V gene sequence: CDR1 ENHRY, CDR2 SYGVKD. V was cut by 3 bases and J by 6 bases, with 15 bases left in between. The CDR3 is CAISEQGGVGQPQHF. CDR3 in DNA: TGTGCCATCAGTGAACAGGGAGGGGTAGGTCAGCCCCAGCATTTT.